Listed below are T cell receptor beta chains from one sample, sequenced in a study of blood T cells in healthy people across ages. TCRdb fed the 5' RACE reads into MiXCR, producing one record per CDR3 protein. This sample has more than 800,000 distinct CDR3 sequences, with 29% found just once. The material sequenced was blood. The receptors originated from a woman aged 80 or over in good health. The CDR3 runs from the conserved cysteine through the conserved F or W. A D gene is named only where the DNA matches it firmly. Not every row has a clone size; where given, it reads once, few, many or a size class.

>TRBD1|TRBV12-3/TRBV12-4|many|TRBJ2-1
TGTGCCAGCAGCATAGACAGGGGGGGTTTGGATGAGCAGTTCTTC
CASSIDRGGLDEQFF
>TRBD2|TRBV29-1|many|TRBJ2-3
TGCAGCGCCAGGGACCCGGGGGGGAGTAGCCCAGATACGCAGTATTTT
CSARDPGGSSPDTQYF
>.|TRBV19|.|TRBJ2-6
TGTGCCAGTAGTATAGCGGCCAGCCCCTCTGGGGCCAACGTCCTGACTTTC
CASSIAASPSGANVLTF
>.|TRBV12-3/TRBV12-4|few|TRBJ2-7
TGTGCCAGCAGTTTTGGGGTAACCTACGAGCAGTACTTC
CASSFGVTYEQYF
>TRBD1|TRBV29-1|many|TRBJ1-2
TGCAGCGTCTCGGACAGGGGGCCGGGAGGCTACACCTTC
CSVSDRGPGGYTF
>.|TRBV5-5|.|TRBJ1-1
TGTGCCAGCAGCTTGGCCGGGGAAACAAACACTGAAGCTTTCTTT
CASSLAGETNTEAFF
>.|TRBV20-1|few|TRBJ2-1
TGCAGTGCTAGAGGTGACCGCTGGCAGTTCTTC
CSARGDRWQFF
>.|TRBV29-1|many|TRBJ1-2
TGCAGCGTTGAAAGGGAACTCCCAGCCTATGGCTACACCTTC
CSVERELPAYGYTF
>TRBD1|TRBV29-1|.|TRBJ2-6
TGCAGCGTCTTAACCTTTCCGGGACAGGGGGTCTCTGGGGCCAACGTCCTGACTTTC
CSVLTFPGQGVSGANVLTF
>.|TRBV20-1|many|TRBJ2-3
TGCAGTGCTGACCCCTCCAGGGAATCGACCGGGCTTCGTACGCAGTATTTT
CSADPSRESTGLRTQYF
>.|TRBV7-2|many|TRBJ1-6
TGTGCCAGCAGCTTGATGGGGGGTTATAATTCACCCCTCCACTTT
CASSLMGGYNSPLHF
>.|TRBV2|many|TRBJ2-3
TGTGCCAGCAGGTCGCGACAGGGCACAGATACGCAGTATTTT
CASRSRQGTDTQYF
>.|TRBV9|.|TRBJ2-6
TGTGCCAGCAGCGCCATGCCCGGGGACGGCCTTAGGGGGGCCAACGTCCTGACTTTC
CASSAMPGDGLRGANVLTF
>.|TRBV4-1|.|TRBJ1-2
TGCGCCAGCAGCCAGGCAACAGGGTACTATGGCTACACCTTC
CASSQATGYYGYTF
>TRBD1|TRBV2|.|TRBJ1-4
TGTGCCAGCAGTGAAGCGTACAGGGGGAACGAAAAACTGTTTTTT
CASSEAYRGNEKLFF
>.|TRBV5-1|.|TRBJ1-1
TGCGCCAGCAGCTTGGACACGGGAAGCACTGAAGCTTTCTTT
CASSLDTGSTEAFF
>.|TRBV28|.|TRBJ1-2
TGTGCCAGCAGTTTCCACGGACGGGGGGCGCGAGGCTACACCTTC
CASSFHGRGARGYTF
>TRBD2|TRBV20-1|many|TRBJ2-7
TGCAGTGCTAGAGGACTAGCGGGGGTTGAGCAGTACTTC
CSARGLAGVEQYF
>.|TRBV7-9|many|TRBJ2-1
TGTGCCAGCAGCTCTGGCTCCGGGGTGGATGAGCAGTTCTTC
CASSSGSGVDEQFF
>.|TRBV6-2/TRBV6-3|few|TRBJ2-3
TGTGCCAGCAGTTACAGGAGCCCCGGGACGGAGAACCGTGATACGCAGTATTTT
CASSYRSPGTENRDTQYF
>TRBD1|TRBV18|.|TRBJ2-3
TGTGCCAGCTCACCAGTACGGTCCCACAGGGACAGACCGTCAGCTAGCACAGATACGCAGTATTTT
CASSPVRSHRDRPSASTDTQYF
>TRBD2|TRBV4-2|.|TRBJ2-2
TGTGCCAGCAGCCAAGATTTGCCTAGCGGCCCCAGGGCGGCGTTTTTT
CASSQDLPSGPRAAFF
>TRBD2|TRBV20-1|.|TRBJ2-5
TGCAGTGCTAAGGTACCGGGGGGGCGGCCAGAGACCCAGTACTTC
CSAKVPGGRPETQYF
>TRBD2|TRBV5-1|.|TRBJ2-1
TGCGCCAGCAGCGAGACTAGCGGGGGGCCCAGTGAGCAGTTCTTC
CASSETSGGPSEQFF
>TRBD2|TRBV7-2|.|TRBJ2-5
TGTGCCAGCAGCTTAGCTAGCGGGGGGTTCCAAGAGACCCAGTACTTC
CASSLASGGFQETQYF
>TRBD2|TRBV6-6|many|TRBJ2-5
TGTGCCAGCAGTTACCCGGGGTCTAGCGGGTCTCAAGAGACCCAGTACTTC
CASSYPGSSGSQETQYF
>.|TRBV15|many|TRBJ2-6
TGTGCCACCAGCGGCCTCCGGGGGAGTGGGGCCAACGTCCTGACTTTC
CATSGLRGSGANVLTF
>.|TRBV7-2|many|TRBJ2-6
TGTGCCAGCGAGCAGGGGAGTGGGGCCAACGTCCTGACTTTC
CASEQGSGANVLTF
>.|TRBV7-9|many|TRBJ2-6
TGTGCCAGCAGCTTAGCGCCCTCCAGTAACGGGGCCAACGTCCTGACTTTC
CASSLAPSSNGANVLTF
>.|TRBV12-3/TRBV12-4|.|TRBJ2-3
TGTGCCAGCAGTTTAGGAGCGGTGGGTGCAGATGCGCAGTATTTT
CASSLGAVGADAQYF
>TRBD1|TRBV9|many|TRBJ1-2
TGTGCCAGCAGCGCGAGGGACAGGGGGCACGCGAGCTACACCTTC
CASSARDRGHASYTF
>.|TRBV7-2|many|TRBJ2-1
TGTGCCAGCAGCTTAGTCGCGACCGGTGAGCAGTTCTTC
CASSLVATGEQFF
>.|TRBV24-1|many|TRBJ2-7
TGTGCCACCAGTGATCCGGGCCGCTCCTACGAGCAGTACTTC
CATSDPGRSYEQYF
>TRBD2|TRBV5-1|many|TRBJ2-5
TGCGCCAGCAGCTGGGGGACTAGCGGGGGACAAGAGACCCAGTACTTC
CASSWGTSGGQETQYF
>TRBD2|TRBV4-3|many|TRBJ2-1
TGCGCCAGCAGCCAAGATCTAGCGGGGGTCTACAATGAGCAGTTCTTC
CASSQDLAGVYNEQFF
>TRBD1|TRBV29-1|.|TRBJ2-5
TGCAGCTCCGCCGGGACAGGGTGCAATGAGCAGTACTTC
CSSAGTGCNEQYF
>.|TRBV5-5|many|TRBJ1-2
TGTGCCAGCAGCTTTGGGCCAGGGACCGCCGGGGACTATGGCTACACCTTC
CASSFGPGTAGDYGYTF
>.|TRBV5-4|.|TRBJ2-1
TGTGCCAGCAGCTTGGACGGGACCCGAAGCTACAATGAGCAGTTCTTC
CASSLDGTRSYNEQFF
>.|TRBV10-3|many|TRBJ2-3
TGTGCCATCAGTGAGGGAAGCAGGGGGTATTTT
CAISEGSRGYF
>.|TRBV11-1|.|TRBJ2-2
TGTGCCAGCAGCTTACCGGGAACGACCGGGGAGCTGTTTTTT
CASSLPGTTGELFF